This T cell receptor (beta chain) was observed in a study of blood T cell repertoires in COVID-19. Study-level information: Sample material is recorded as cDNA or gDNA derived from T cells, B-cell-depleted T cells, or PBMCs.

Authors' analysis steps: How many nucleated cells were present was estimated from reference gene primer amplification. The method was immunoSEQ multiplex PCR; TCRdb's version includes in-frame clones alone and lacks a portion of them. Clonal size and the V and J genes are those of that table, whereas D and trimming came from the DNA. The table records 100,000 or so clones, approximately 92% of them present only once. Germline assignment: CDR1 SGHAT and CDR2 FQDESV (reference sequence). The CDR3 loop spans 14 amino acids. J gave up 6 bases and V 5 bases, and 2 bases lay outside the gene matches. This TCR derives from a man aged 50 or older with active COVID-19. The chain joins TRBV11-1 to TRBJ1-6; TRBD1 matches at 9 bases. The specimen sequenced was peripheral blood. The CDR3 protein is CASSVGQGNSPLHF. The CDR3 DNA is TGTGCCAGCAGCGTGGGACAGGGTAATTCACCCCTCCACTTT.